These 29 T cell receptor beta chains were all obtained from the same sample, sequenced in a study of siplizumab effects on memory and regulatory T cells. The table came from immunoSEQ multiplex PCR; TCRdb's copy has only in-frame clones and leaves some out. The sample consists of tens of thousands of clones, 94% of them appearing once. The sequencing sample was made of non-Treg CD4+ T cells sorted from blood. The receptors stem from a human donor in good health.

The J gene is TRBJ1-3, the V gene TRBV6-5; D is possibly TRBD1 (6 bases). Germline loops: CDR1 MNHEY, CDR2 SVGAGI. The CDR3 is 16 amino acids. The ends were cut back, 4 bases at V and 0 bases at J, with 13 bases in the middle. This CDR3 reads CASSSGGTSSGNTIYF. The CDR3 nucleotides read TGTGCCAGCAGTTCCGGGGGCACGAGCTCTGGAAACACCATATATTTT.

Only one count was recorded for this clone. The chain recombines TRBV7-2 with TRBJ2-3; tentatively, D is TRBD1 (6 bases). V was trimmed by 5 bases and J by 6 bases, leaving 18 bases between them. The CDR3 is made up of 15 amino acids. CDR1 and CDR2 (germline): SGHTA, FQGNSA. The CDR3 DNA reads TGTGCCAGCAGCCCGCAGGGGACCTCCCTGGATACGCAGTATTTT. Amino acid sequence: CASSPQGTSLDTQYF.

The chain uses TRBV2 and TRBJ2-5; 9 bases match TRBD1. V lost 2 bases to trimming and J lost 5 bases; unmatched junction nucleotides: 6. Germline lookup yields CDR1 SNHLY and CDR2 FYNNEI. The CDR3 is 15 residues long. CDR3 protein: CASSENTGGGETQYF. In DNA, the CDR3 is TGTGCCAGCAGTGAAAATACAGGGGGCGGTGAGACCCAGTACTTC.

The chain recombines TRBV9 with TRBJ2-7; D may match TRBD1 or TRBD2 (6 bases each). V was clipped by 0 bases and J by 5 bases, with 15 bases between them. The CDR3 is 15 amino acids. Germline assignment: CDR1 SGDLS and CDR2 YYNGEE. The CDR3 loop is CASSVAPGGQDEQYF. In nucleotides, the CDR3 is TGTGCCAGCAGCGTAGCTCCTGGGGGGCAGGACGAGCAGTACTTC.

The CDR3 region has the DNA TGTGCCATCAGTGAGCAGGGGTATTACGAGCAGTACTTC. Encoded protein: CAISEQGYYEQYF. The chain couples TRBV10-3 to TRBJ2-7; perhaps TRBD1 as D (6 bases). The germline V gene has CDR1 ENHRY and CDR2 SYGVKD. V was pared by 2 bases and J by 4 bases, with 9 bases between. The CDR3 extends over 13 amino acids.

The chain is built from TRBV5-4 and TRBJ1-2, with 8 bases identical to TRBD1. The CDR3 contains 17 residues. The J segment lost 4 bases and the V segment lost 3 bases, leaving 14 bases of the junction unmatched. The germline gives CDR1 SGHNT, CDR2 YYREEE (reference sequence). DNA for the CDR3: TGTGCCAGCAGCTACGGACAGGGTCGCGTAATGGCCTATGGCTACACCTTC. Translation gives CASSYGQGRVMAYGYTF.

The rearrangement links TRBV5-1 to TRBJ2-1, with 10 nucleotides matching TRBD2. Germline V gene sequence: CDR1 SGHRS, CDR2 YFSETQ. V lost 0 bases to trimming and J lost 6 bases; unmatched junction nucleotides: 3. CDR3 size: 15 residues. CDR3 region: CASSLASGSFNEQFF. CDR3 coding DNA: TGCGCCAGCAGCTTGGCTAGCGGGAGTTTCAATGAGCAGTTCTTC.

V and J are TRBV7-8 and TRBJ2-7; D might be TRBD2 (5 bases). V lost 2 bases, J lost 2 bases, and 10 bases lay in between. Germline CDR1 is SGHVS and CDR2 is FQNEAQ. CDR3 length: 14 amino acids. This chain's CDR3 is CASSLLAGAYEQYF. The CDR3, as DNA: TGTGCCAGCAGCTTACTGGCGGGCGCCTACGAGCAGTACTTC.

The chain combines TRBV7-2 with TRBJ1-2; 11 nucleotides align to TRBD1. The V segment lost 4 bases and the J segment 4 bases; nucleotides outside the gene matches: 2. The CDR3 is 14 amino acids. Germline V gene data show CDR1 as SGHTA and CDR2 as FQGNSA. CDR3 nucleotide sequence: TGTGCCAGCAGCTGGGGACAGGGGGTCTATGGCTACACCTTC. Translated: CASSWGQGVYGYTF.

This chain links TRBV4-3 with TRBJ1-1, with D possibly matching TRBD1 (5 bases). Germline V gene data show CDR1 as LGHNA and CDR2 as YSLEER. The V end lost 0 bases, the J end lost 5 bases, and 13 bases lay between the germline ends. The CDR3 sequence is 15 residues long. CDR3 amino acids: CASSQDLGVRTEAFF. CDR3 coding DNA: TGCGCCAGCAGCCAAGATCTGGGGGTGAGGACTGAAGCTTTCTTT.

The chain is built from TRBV7-4 and TRBJ1-1; D unresolved. The CDR3 is 11 residues long. The V end lost 3 bases, the J end lost 5 bases, and 4 bases lay between the germline ends. The germline gives CDR1 SGHVT, CDR2 SQSDAQ. The CDR3, as DNA: TGTGCCAGCAGCTTCATAACTGAAGCTTTCTTT. Its protein product is CASSFITEAFF.

V gene TRBV19 combines with J gene TRBJ2-2; D is unresolved. The CDR3 extends over 15 amino acids. CDR1 and CDR2 (germline): LNHDA, SQIVND (reference sequence). The V gene lost 3 bases and the J gene lost 6 bases, with 14 bases spanning the gap. The CDR3 sequence: CASSMAFHGSGELFF. CDR3 DNA: TGTGCCAGTAGTATGGCCTTTCACGGGTCCGGGGAGCTGTTTTTT.

This clone turned up a few times. This chain connects TRBV30 to TRBJ1-1; D is unclear. The CDR3 extends over 11 amino acids. Germline CDR1 GTSNPN, CDR2 SVGIG (reference sequence). The V gene lost 0 bases and the J gene lost 8 bases, with 7 bases spanning the gap. CDR3 region: CAWSVRQEAFF. CDR3 DNA sequence: TGTGCCTGGAGTGTACGGCAGGAAGCTTTCTTT.

This chain uses TRBV10-3 with TRBJ1-1; tentatively, D is TRBD1 (6 bases). Germline V gene data show CDR1 as ENHRY and CDR2 as SYGVKD. Trimming removed 2 bases at V and 5 bases at J, with 15 bases between. The CDR3 is made up of 15 amino acids. CDR3 in DNA: TGTGCCATCAGTGAGGGGACACTTGGGCCAACTGAAGCTTTCTTT. Translating it yields CAISEGTLGPTEAFF.

This chain connects TRBV2 to TRBJ1-6; D is unclear. This CDR3 is 13 amino acids long. CDR1 is SNHLY, CDR2 FYNNEI, per germline. Trimming took off 4 bases at V and 8 bases at J, with 9 bases between the two ends. The CDR3, as DNA: TGTGCCAGCAGTGTAACAGAGGATTCACCCCTCCACTTT. This translates into CASSVTEDSPLHF.

CDR3: CASSPRADRGTREQYF. The CDR3 coding sequence is TGTGCCAGCAGTCCGAGAGCGGACAGGGGGACACGCGAGCAGTACTTC. This chain uses TRBV6-6 with TRBJ2-7; 10 bases are shared with TRBD1. The CDR3 runs to 16 residues. V was clipped by 5 bases and J by 6 bases; unmatched bases: 13. The germline CDR1 and CDR2 sequences are MNHNY and SVGAGI (reference sequence).

The V and J genes are TRBV5-1 and TRBJ1-4; 10 bases agree with TRBD1. V gave up 0 bases and J gave up 3 bases; unmatched junction bases: 2. This CDR3 has 16 amino acids. Germline assignment: CDR1 SGHRS and CDR2 YFSETQ. CDR3 protein: CASSLGQGAANEKLFF. The CDR3 DNA follows: TGCGCCAGCAGCTTGGGACAGGGGGCCGCTAATGAAAAACTGTTTTTT.

V is TRBV4-2 and J is TRBJ1-1; tentatively, D is TRBD1 (5 bases). V gave up 1 base and J gave up 8 bases, with 11 bases separating them. This CDR3 comprises 13 residues. From germline, CDR1 is LGHNA and CDR2 YNFKEQ. The CDR3 region has the DNA TGTGCCAGCAGCCAAGGACAGCTGATGGAAGCTTTCTTT. Its translation: CASSQGQLMEAFF.

The V and J genes are TRBV4-1 and TRBJ1-2; possibly TRBD1 for D (5 bases). With 0 bases removed from V and 5 bases from J, the gap between germline ends came to 10 bases. CDR3 length: 14 residues. CDR1 is MGHRA, CDR2 YSYEKL, per germline. Here the CDR3 reads CASSQDPQVYGYTF. CDR3 DNA: TGCGCCAGCAGCCAAGATCCACAGGTATATGGCTACACCTTC.

The chain recombines TRBV6-1 with TRBJ1-5, with TRBD1 as a possible D gene (6 bases). Trimming left V 4 bases short and J 1 base short, with 11 bases between. The CDR3 extends over 15 amino acids. Germline V gene sequence: CDR1 MNHNS, CDR2 SASEGT. The CDR3 bases are TGTGCCAGCAGTGCGGTCAGGGGAAGCAATCAGCCCCAGCATTTT. Translating gives CASSAVRGSNQPQHF.

This chain joins TRBV5-4 and TRBJ2-1, with 10 bases aligning to TRBD2. Trimming removed 2 bases from V and 5 bases from J; junction bases left unmatched: 1. CDR1 and CDR2 from the germline V gene are SGHNT and YYREEE (reference sequence). The CDR3 is 14 residues long. The CDR3 reads CASSFGLADNEQFF. CDR3 coding DNA: TGTGCCAGCAGCTTCGGACTAGCGGACAATGAGCAGTTCTTC.

The gene calls are TRBV18 and TRBJ2-5; 7 bases map to TRBD2. Germline V CDR1 and CDR2: KGHSH, LQKENI. This CDR3 contains 15 residues. Trimming took 1 base from V and 1 from J; bases not matched to a gene: 3. The CDR3 here is CASSPLTGGQETQYF. The CDR3 nucleotides are TGTGCCAGCTCACCACTCACGGGAGGCCAAGAGACCCAGTACTTC.

The chain recombines TRBV7-6 with TRBJ2-3; 11 nucleotides line up with TRBD2. Germline loops: CDR1 SGHVS, CDR2 FNYEAQ. This CDR3 comprises 15 residues. Trimming at V came to 5 bases and at J to 2 bases, leaving 3 bases not matched to a gene. The DNA for the CDR3 is TGTGCCAGCAGCGCTAGCGGGGGGACCACAGATACGCAGTATTTT. Its translation: CASSASGGTTDTQYF.

V is TRBV7-6 and J is TRBJ2-7; TRBD1 matches at 8 bases. This CDR3 has 14 residues. Germline trimming cut 5 bases from V and 3 bases from J; bases unmatched to any gene: 6. Germline lookup yields CDR1 SGHVS and CDR2 FNYEAQ. CDR3 DNA: TGTGCCAGCAGCGGACAGGGAGAATTCTACGAGCAGTACTTC. It codes for CASSGQGEFYEQYF.

The chain has TRBV5-5 and TRBJ1-2, with D unresolved. V lost 1 base to trimming and J lost 8 bases, with 12 bases between them. Germline V lookup: CDR1 SGHKS, CDR2 YYEKEE (reference sequence). This CDR3 comprises 13 residues. The CDR3 sequence is CASSLNLVGGYTF. CDR3 sequence (DNA): TGTGCCAGCAGCTTGAATTTGGTGGGCGGCTACACCTTC.

V is TRBV7-8 and J is TRBJ2-1; 9 nucleotides align to TRBD2. V dropped 7 bases and J dropped 4; count of bases not matched to a gene: 5. This CDR3 is built from 14 residues. Per the germline V gene, CDR1 is SGHVS and CDR2 is FQNEAQ. The CDR3 DNA follows: TGTGCCAGCAAGGCTAGCGGGGATTACAATGAGCAGTTCTTC. Its protein is CASKASGDYNEQFF. Combining the CDR3 with reference TRBV7-8 and TRBJ2-1 gives the whole variable domain GAGVSQSPRYKVAKRGQDVALRCDPISGHVSLFWYQQALGQGPEFLTYFQNEAQLDKSGLPSDRFFAERPEGSVSTLKIQRTQQEDSAVYLCASKASGDYNEQFFGPGTRLTVL.

The chain joins TRBV2 to TRBJ2-7, with 7 positions matching TRBD2. Trimming cost V 7 bases and J 3 bases; bases outside gene matches: 3. Germline V gene sequence: CDR1 SNHLY, CDR2 FYNNEI. There are 12 residues in the CDR3. CDR3: CASTRTSYEQYF. DNA of the CDR3: TGTGCCAGCACCCGGACTAGCTACGAGCAGTACTTC.

This chain links TRBV25-1 with TRBJ2-7; D possibly corresponds to TRBD2 (5 bases). The germline gives CDR1 MGHDK, CDR2 SYGVNS. The CDR3 loop spans 13 amino acids. Trimming removed 9 bases from V and 2 bases from J, with 14 bases in between. CDR3: CASSRSAAYEQYF. In DNA, the CDR3 is TGTGCCAGTTCTCGTAGCGCAGCCTACGAGCAGTACTTC.

This sequence joins TRBV29-1 and TRBJ2-7; D might be TRBD2 (6 bases). V lost 7 bases and J lost 0, with 16 bases in between. CDR3 length: 14 residues. Germline values: CDR1 SQVTM, CDR2 ANQGSEA. The CDR3 coding sequence is TGCAGCGAAGGGCGGGGAAGATGCTCCTACGAGCAGTACTTC. Translation: CSEGRGRCSYEQYF.